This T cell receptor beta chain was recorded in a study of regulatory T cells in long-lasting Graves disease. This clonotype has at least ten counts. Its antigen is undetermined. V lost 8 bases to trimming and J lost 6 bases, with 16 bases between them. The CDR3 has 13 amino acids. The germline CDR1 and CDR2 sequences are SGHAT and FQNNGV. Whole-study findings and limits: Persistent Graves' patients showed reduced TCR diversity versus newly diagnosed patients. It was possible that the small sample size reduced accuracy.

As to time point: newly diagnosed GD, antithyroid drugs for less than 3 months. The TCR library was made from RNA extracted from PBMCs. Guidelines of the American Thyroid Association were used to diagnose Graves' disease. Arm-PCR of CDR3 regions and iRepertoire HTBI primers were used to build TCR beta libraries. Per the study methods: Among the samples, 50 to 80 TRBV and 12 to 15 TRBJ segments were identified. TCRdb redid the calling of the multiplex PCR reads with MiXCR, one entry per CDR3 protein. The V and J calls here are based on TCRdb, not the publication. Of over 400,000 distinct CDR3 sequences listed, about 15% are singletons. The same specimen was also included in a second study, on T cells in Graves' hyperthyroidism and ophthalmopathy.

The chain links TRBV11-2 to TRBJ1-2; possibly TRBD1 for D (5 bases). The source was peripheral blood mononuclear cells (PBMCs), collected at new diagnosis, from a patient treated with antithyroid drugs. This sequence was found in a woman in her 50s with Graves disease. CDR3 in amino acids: CASRRVGGDGYTF. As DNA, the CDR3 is TGTGCCAGCCGTAGGGTCGGGGGGGATGGCTACACCTTC.